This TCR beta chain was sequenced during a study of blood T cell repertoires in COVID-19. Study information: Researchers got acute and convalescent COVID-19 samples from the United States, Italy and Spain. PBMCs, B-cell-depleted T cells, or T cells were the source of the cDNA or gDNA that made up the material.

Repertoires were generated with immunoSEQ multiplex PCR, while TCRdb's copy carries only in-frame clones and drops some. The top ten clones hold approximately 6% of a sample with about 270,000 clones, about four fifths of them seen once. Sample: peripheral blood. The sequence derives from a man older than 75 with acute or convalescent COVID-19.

CDR3 residues: CSVAEGAYGYTF. In nucleotides, the CDR3 is TGCAGCGTTGCTGAGGGGGCCTATGGCTACACCTTC. The chain employs TRBV29-1 and TRBJ1-2, with 7 bases fitting TRBD1. V was clipped by 4 bases and J by 4 bases; unmatched bases: 3. The germline V gene has CDR1 SQVTM and CDR2 ANQGSEA. This CDR3 is built from 12 residues.